This entry lists 13 T cell receptor beta chains sequenced from one sample in a study of graft-versus-host responses after intestinal transplantation. Data came from immunoSEQ multiplex PCR; TCRdb stores just in-frame clones and leaves some out. The table lists 95,000 to 100,000 clones, around 86% of them singletons. The specimen was PBMCs, collected 255 days after intestinal transplant. The receptors were sampled from a human patient who received an intestinal transplant, so some T cells may come from the graft donor.

The gene calls are TRBV27 and TRBJ1-6, with D unclear. V lost 4 bases, J lost 4 bases, and 8 bases lay in between. This CDR3 is built from 14 residues. Germline assignment: CDR1 MNHEY and CDR2 SMNVEV (reference sequence). For the CDR3, the DNA is TGTGCCAGCAGTTACGATGGTTATAATTCACCCCTCCACTTT. Amino acids: CASSYDGYNSPLHF.

The chain has TRBV29-1 and TRBJ1-1; D unclear. V was trimmed by 3 bases and J by 3 bases, leaving 14 bases between them. The CDR3 contains 14 residues. Germline V gene lookup returns CDR1 SQVTM and CDR2 ANQGSEA. The CDR3 here is CSVETYTLYTEAFF. CDR3 nucleotide sequence: TGCAGCGTTGAGACCTACACCCTTTACACTGAAGCTTTCTTT.

Only one count was recorded for this clone. This chain links TRBV7-8 with TRBJ1-1; D perhaps matches TRBD1 (5 bases). CDR1 is SGHVS, CDR2 FQNEAQ, per germline. The length of the CDR3 is 13 residues. Between the trimmed V and J ends, which lost 7 bases and 6 bases, there was a span of 15 bases. Here the CDR3 reads CASTLSTGPEAFF. The DNA for the CDR3 is TGTGCCAGCACCCTTAGCACGGGACCTGAAGCTTTCTTT. Full variable domain (missing parts from reference TRBV7-8 and TRBJ1-1): GAGVSQSPRYKVAKRGQDVALRCDPISGHVSLFWYQQALGQGPEFLTYFQNEAQLDKSGLPSDRFFAERPEGSVSTLKIQRTQQEDSAVYLCASTLSTGPEAFFGQGTRLTVV.

The chain combines TRBV4-1 with TRBJ1-3; D ambiguous. Germline V lookup: CDR1 MGHRA, CDR2 YSYEKL. The CDR3 covers 18 residues. V was pared by 0 bases and J by 5 bases, with 20 bases between. The CDR3 reads CASSQDPPGPGSRNTIYF. The CDR3 DNA reads TGCGCCAGCAGCCAAGACCCCCCGGGCCCCGGATCCAGAAACACCATATATTTT.

The sample holds one count of this clone. This chain joins TRBV19 and TRBJ1-5; D is unclear. CDR1 is LNHDA and CDR2 is SQIVND in the germline V gene (reference sequence). V lost 3 bases and J 4 bases, leaving 10 bases between the germline ends. There are 14 residues in the CDR3. Here the CDR3 reads CASSIRIANQPQHF. The CDR3 DNA reads as TGTGCCAGTAGTATTAGGATAGCTAATCAGCCCCAGCATTTT.

J is TRBJ2-2 and V is TRBV25-1; no firm D call. The CDR3 loop spans 14 amino acids. The germline CDR1 and CDR2 sequences are MGHDK and SYGVNS. Trimming took 3 bases from V and 0 from J, leaving 5 bases between them. CDR3: CASSDITNTGELFF. The CDR3 bases are TGTGCCAGCAGTGACATTACGAACACCGGGGAGCTGTTTTTT.

This chain uses TRBV5-6 with TRBJ2-7; D might be TRBD2 (7 bases). V was shortened by 2 bases and J by 2 bases, with 11 bases between the two germline ends. CDR3 size: 14 residues. Germline V gene lookup returns CDR1 SGHDT and CDR2 YYEEEE. This chain's CDR3 is CASSFGGGAYEQYF. The CDR3 DNA reads TGTGCCAGCAGCTTCGGAGGGGGGGCCTACGAGCAGTACTTC.

In this sample, this clone turned up a few times. The rearrangement uses TRBV5-6 and TRBJ2-7; 8 nucleotides match TRBD2. Germline V CDR1 and CDR2: SGHDT, YYEEEE. With 0 bases clipped from V and 6 bases from J, the junction kept 8 bases outside the gene matches. The CDR3 covers 15 residues. The CDR3 DNA is TGTGCCAGCAGCTTGGCCGGGGGGGCCCTGGGCGAGCAGTACTTC. Its protein is CASSLAGGALGEQYF.

V usage is TRBV4-2 and J usage is TRBJ2-7; the D gene is possibly TRBD1 (6 bases). The CDR3 has 15 amino acids. The ends were cut back, 1 base at V and 0 bases at J, with 10 bases in the middle. Germline CDR1 is LGHNA and CDR2 is YNFKEQ. The CDR3 DNA reads TGTGCCAGCAGCCAAGCCGGACAGAGCTCCTACGAGCAGTACTTC. Its translation: CASSQAGQSSYEQYF.

V is TRBV11-1 and J is TRBJ2-1, with TRBD2 matching 14 bases. CDR1 and CDR2 from the germline V gene are SGHAT and FQDESV (reference sequence). Unmatched junction bases numbered 4, after V lost 5 bases and J lost 7 bases. The CDR3 has 15 amino acids. DNA of the CDR3: TGTGCCAGCAGCCAGGGACTAGCGGGAGTGAATGAGCAGTTCTTC. Its protein is CASSQGLAGVNEQFF.

By frequency in the sample, this clone is medium-sized (0.01 to 0.1%). The chain carries TRBV2 and TRBJ2-5; 9 bases agree with TRBD1. The CDR3 is 14 residues long. From germline, CDR1 is SNHLY and CDR2 FYNNEI. The trim removed 4 bases at V and 4 bases at J, leaving 4 bases unmatched. The DNA of the CDR3 is TGTGCCAGCAGTGTGTACAGGGGGCGAGAGACCCAGTACTTC. Translating gives CASSVYRGRETQYF. The whole variable domain, filled in from reference TRBV2 and TRBJ2-5, reads EPEVTQTPSHQVTQMGQEVILRCVPISNHLYFYWYRQILGQKVEFLVSFYNNEISEKSEIFDDQFSVERPDGSNFTLKIRSTKLEDSAMYFCASSVYRGRETQYFGPGTRLLVL.

The chain is built from TRBV2 and TRBJ2-1; possible D gene TRBD2, 6 bases. Germline loops: CDR1 SNHLY, CDR2 FYNNEI. The V and J ends lost 11 bases and 15 bases respectively, with 23 bases between them. The CDR3 contains 12 residues. The CDR3 DNA reads as TGTGCCGCTCCTTATCGTGGCGGGGCTGGGTTCTTC. This gives the protein CAAPYRGGAGFF. Together with reference TRBV2 and TRBJ2-1, the CDR3 gives the full variable domain: EPEVTQTPSHQVTQMGQEVILRCVPISNHLYFYWYRQILGQKVEFLVSFYNNEISEKSEIFDDQFSVERPDGSNFTLKIRSTKLEDSAMYFCAAPYRGGAGFFGPGTRLTVL.

The gene calls are TRBV18 and TRBJ2-6, with D perhaps TRBD1 or TRBD2 (6 bases each). The CDR3 is made up of 17 amino acids. The germline V and J ends were trimmed by 3 bases and 4 bases, with 16 bases remaining between them. Per the germline V gene, CDR1 is KGHSH and CDR2 is LQKENI. CDR3 sequence: CASSPRGTPTGANVLTF. As DNA, the CDR3 is TGTGCCAGCTCACCGCGCGGGACACCTACCGGGGCCAACGTCCTGACTTTC.